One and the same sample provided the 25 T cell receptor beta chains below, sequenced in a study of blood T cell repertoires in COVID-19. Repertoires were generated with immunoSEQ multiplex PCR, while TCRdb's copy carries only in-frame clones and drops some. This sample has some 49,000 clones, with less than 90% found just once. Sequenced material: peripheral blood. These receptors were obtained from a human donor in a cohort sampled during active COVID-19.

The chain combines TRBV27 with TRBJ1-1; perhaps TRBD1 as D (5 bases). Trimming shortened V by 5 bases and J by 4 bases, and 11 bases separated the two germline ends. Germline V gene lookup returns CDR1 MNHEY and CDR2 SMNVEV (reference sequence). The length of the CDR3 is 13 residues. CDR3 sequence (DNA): TGTGCCAGCAGTATAGCAGGGTTCACTGAAGCTTTCTTT. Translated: CASSIAGFTEAFF.

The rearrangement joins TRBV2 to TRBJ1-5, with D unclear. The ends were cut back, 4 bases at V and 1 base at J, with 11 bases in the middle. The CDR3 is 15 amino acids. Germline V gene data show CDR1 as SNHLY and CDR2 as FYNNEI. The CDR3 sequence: CASSVEGTSNQPQHF. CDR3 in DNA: TGTGCCAGCAGTGTTGAGGGAACAAGCAATCAGCCCCAGCATTTT.

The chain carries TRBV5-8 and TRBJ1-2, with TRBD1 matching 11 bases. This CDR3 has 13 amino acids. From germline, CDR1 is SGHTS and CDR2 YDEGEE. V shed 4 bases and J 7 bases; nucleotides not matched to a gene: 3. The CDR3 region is CASSQDRGPGYTF. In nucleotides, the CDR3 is TGTGCCAGCAGCCAGGACAGGGGGCCTGGCTACACCTTC.

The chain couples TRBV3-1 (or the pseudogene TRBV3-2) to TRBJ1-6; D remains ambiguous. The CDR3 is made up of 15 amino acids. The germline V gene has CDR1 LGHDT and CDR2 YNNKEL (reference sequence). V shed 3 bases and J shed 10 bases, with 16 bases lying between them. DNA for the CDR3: TGTGCCAGCAGCCAGGAGAGGGTTCGTTGGTCACCCCTCCACTTT. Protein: CASSQERVRWSPLHF.

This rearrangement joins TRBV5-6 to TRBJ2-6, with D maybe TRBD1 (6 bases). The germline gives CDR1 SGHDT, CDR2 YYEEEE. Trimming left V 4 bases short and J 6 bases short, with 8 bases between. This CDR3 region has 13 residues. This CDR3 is CASSRGQANVLTF. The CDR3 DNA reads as TGTGCCAGCAGCCGGGGACAGGCCAACGTCCTGACTTTC.

The CDR3: CASSQEMDRQYQPQHF. The CDR3 DNA follows: TGTGCCAGCAGCCAAGAGATGGACAGGCAATATCAGCCCCAGCATTTT. The rearrangement links TRBV4-2 to TRBJ1-5, with 7 bases matching TRBD1. The CDR3 is 16 amino acids. Germline V gene lookup returns CDR1 LGHNA and CDR2 YNFKEQ. The ends lost 0 bases at V and 5 bases at J; junction bases unmatched: 7.

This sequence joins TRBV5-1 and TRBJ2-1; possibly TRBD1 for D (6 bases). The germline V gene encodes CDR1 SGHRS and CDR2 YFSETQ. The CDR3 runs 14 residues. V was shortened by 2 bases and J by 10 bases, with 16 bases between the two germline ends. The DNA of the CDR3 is TGCGCCAGCAGCTTTAGGCAGGGGCCGGGCGAGCAGTTCTTC. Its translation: CASSFRQGPGEQFF.

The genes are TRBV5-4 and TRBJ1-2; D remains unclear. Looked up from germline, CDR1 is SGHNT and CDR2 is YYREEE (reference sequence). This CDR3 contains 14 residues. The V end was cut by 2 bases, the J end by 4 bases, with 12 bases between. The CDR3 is CASSLPTGSYGYTF. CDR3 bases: TGTGCCAGCAGCTTACCCACGGGGAGCTATGGCTACACCTTC.

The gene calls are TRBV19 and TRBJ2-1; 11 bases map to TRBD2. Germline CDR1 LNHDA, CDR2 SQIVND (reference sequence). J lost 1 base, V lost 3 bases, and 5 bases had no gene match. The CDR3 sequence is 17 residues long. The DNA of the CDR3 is TGTGCCAGTAGTATCTTTACTAGCGGGGGATCCTACAATGAGCAGTTCTTC. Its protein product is CASSIFTSGGSYNEQFF.

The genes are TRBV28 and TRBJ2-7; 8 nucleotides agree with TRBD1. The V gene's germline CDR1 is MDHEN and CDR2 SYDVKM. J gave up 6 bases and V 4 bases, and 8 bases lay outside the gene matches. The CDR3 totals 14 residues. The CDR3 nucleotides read TGTGCCAGCAGTTGGACAGGGTTAGGTGGCGAGCAGTACTTC. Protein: CASSWTGLGGEQYF.

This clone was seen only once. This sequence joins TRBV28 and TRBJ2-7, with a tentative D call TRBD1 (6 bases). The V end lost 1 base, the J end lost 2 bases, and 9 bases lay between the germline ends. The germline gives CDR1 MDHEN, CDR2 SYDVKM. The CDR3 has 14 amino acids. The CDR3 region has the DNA TGTGCCAGCAGTTTATCCCGGGACACCTACGAGCAGTACTTC. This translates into CASSLSRDTYEQYF.

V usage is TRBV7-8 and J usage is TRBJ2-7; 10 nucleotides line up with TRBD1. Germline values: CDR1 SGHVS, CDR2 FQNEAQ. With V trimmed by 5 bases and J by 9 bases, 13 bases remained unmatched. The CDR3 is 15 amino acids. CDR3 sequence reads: CASSPDGTGVVGQYF. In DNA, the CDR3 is TGTGCCAGCAGCCCAGACGGGACAGGGGTTGTAGGGCAGTACTTC.

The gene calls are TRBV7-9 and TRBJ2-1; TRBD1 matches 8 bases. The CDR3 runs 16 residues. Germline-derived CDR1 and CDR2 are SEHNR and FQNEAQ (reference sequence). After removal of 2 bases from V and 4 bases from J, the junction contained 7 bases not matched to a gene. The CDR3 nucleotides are TGTGCCAGCAGCTTACCTGGACAGGGAGAATACAATGAGCAGTTCTTC. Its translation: CASSLPGQGEYNEQFF.

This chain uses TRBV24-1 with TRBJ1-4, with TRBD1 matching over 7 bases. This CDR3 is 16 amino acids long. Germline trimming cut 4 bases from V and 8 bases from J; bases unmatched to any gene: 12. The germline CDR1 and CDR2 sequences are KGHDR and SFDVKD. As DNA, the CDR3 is TGTGCCACCAGTGAGCTTTCGACAGGGTTTGGAGAAAAACTGTTTTTT. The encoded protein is CATSELSTGFGEKLFF.

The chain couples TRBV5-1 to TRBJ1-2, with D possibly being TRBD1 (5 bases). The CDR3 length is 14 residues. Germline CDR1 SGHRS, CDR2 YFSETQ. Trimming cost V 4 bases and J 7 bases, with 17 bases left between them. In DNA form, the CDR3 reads TGCGCCAGCAGCCCAGGCGGGGCTTCCGCTGGCTACACCTTC. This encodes CASSPGGASAGYTF.

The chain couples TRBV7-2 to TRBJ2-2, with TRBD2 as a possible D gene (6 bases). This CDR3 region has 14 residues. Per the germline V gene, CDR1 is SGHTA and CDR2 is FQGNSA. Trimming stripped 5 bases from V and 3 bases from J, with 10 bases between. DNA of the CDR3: TGTGCCAGCAGCCCGGGAGCCTACACCGGGGAGCTGTTTTTT. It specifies CASSPGAYTGELFF. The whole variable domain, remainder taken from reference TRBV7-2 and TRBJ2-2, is GAGVSQSPSNKVTEKGKDVELRCDPISGHTALYWYRQSLGQGLEFLIYFQGNSAPDKSGLPSDRFSAERTGGSVSTLTIQRTQQEDSAVYLCASSPGAYTGELFFGEGSRLTVL.

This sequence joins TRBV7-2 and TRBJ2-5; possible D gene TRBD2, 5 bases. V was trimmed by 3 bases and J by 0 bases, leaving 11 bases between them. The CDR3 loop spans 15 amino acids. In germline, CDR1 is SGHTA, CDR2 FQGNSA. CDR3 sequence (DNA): TGTGCCAGCAGCTTGGGGAGTTGGTACCAAGAGACCCAGTACTTC. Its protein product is CASSLGSWYQETQYF.

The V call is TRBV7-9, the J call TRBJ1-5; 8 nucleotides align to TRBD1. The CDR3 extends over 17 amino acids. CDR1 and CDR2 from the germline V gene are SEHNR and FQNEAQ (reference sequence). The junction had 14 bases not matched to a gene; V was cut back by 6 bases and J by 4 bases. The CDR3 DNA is TGTGCCAGCAGTACTACGGTGACAGGGGTTGAGAATCAGCCCCAGCATTTT. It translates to CASSTTVTGVENQPQHF.

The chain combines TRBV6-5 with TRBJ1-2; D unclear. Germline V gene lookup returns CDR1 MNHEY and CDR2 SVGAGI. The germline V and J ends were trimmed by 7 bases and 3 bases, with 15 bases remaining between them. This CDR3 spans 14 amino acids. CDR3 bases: TGTGCCAGCAAAGCCTCCGAGGGAGACTATGGCTACACCTTC. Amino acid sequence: CASKASEGDYGYTF.

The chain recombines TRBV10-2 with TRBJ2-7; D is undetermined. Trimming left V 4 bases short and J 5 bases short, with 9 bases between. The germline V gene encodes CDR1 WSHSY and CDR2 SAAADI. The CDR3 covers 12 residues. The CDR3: CASSVEFHEQYF. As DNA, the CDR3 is TGCGCCAGCAGTGTTGAGTTCCACGAGCAGTACTTC.

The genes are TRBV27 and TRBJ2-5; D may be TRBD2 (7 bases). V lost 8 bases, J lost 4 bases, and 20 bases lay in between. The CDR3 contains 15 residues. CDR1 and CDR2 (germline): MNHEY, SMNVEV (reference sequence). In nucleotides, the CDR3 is TGTGCCAGCCGTCTGGGGGGGCCAGTCAGAGAGACCCAGTACTTC. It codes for CASRLGGPVRETQYF.

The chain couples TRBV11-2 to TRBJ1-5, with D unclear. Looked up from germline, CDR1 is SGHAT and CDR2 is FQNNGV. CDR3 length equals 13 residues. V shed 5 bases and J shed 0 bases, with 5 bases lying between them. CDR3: CASSPYSNQPQHF. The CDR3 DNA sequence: TGTGCCAGCAGCCCCTATAGCAATCAGCCCCAGCATTTT.

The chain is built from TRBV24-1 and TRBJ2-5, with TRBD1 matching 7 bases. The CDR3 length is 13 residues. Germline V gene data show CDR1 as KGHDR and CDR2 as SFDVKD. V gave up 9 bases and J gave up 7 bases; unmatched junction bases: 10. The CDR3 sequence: CATGDSGLRTQYF. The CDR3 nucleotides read TGTGCCACCGGGGACAGTGGCTTAAGGACCCAGTACTTC.

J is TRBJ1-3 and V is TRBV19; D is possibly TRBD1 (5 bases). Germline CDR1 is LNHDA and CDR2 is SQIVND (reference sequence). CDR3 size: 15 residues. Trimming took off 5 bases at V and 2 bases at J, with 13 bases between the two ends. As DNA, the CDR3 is TGTGCCAGTAGTCATCTAGGGGTAACTGGAAACACCATATATTTT. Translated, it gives CASSHLGVTGNTIYF.

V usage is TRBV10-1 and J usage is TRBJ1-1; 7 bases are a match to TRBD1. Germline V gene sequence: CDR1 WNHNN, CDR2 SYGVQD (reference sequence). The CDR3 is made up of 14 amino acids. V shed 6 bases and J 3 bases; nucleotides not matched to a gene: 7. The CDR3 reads CASSPGQTYTEAFF. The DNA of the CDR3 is TGCGCCAGCAGCCCGGGACAGACCTACACTGAAGCTTTCTTT.